One sample yielded the 8 T cell receptor beta chains listed below, sequenced in a study of PD-L1 blockade in urothelial cancer. Repertoires were generated with immunoSEQ multiplex PCR, while TCRdb's copy carries only in-frame clones and drops some. The sample includes about 84,000 clones, roughly 82% seen only once; the top ten take 9.5%. The material sequenced was PBMCs, taken around atezolizumab (anti-PD-L1) treatment. Every receptor here comes from a man aged 65-85 years with urothelial cancer.

The chain couples TRBV7-3 to TRBJ2-3, with 11 nucleotides matching TRBD2. The CDR3 is 15 residues long. V was clipped by 6 bases and J by 2 bases; unmatched bases: 4. Germline assignment: CDR1 SGHTA and CDR2 FQGTGA. The CDR3 coding sequence is TGTGCCAGCAGTTATAGCGGGGGGGCCACAGATACGCAGTATTTT. It is translated as CASSYSGGATDTQYF.

The chain combines TRBV5-6 with TRBJ2-3; TRBD2 aligns across 10 bases. CDR3 length: 14 residues. Germline assignment: CDR1 SGHDT and CDR2 YYEEEE. Germline trimming cut 5 bases from V and 5 bases from J; bases unmatched to any gene: 5. The CDR3: CASSLSGGRDTQYF. The CDR3 nucleotides are TGTGCCAGCAGTCTTAGCGGGGGGAGAGATACGCAGTATTTT. The entire variable domain, with the rest obtained from reference TRBV5-6 and TRBJ2-3, is as follows: DAGVTQSPTHLIKTRGQQVTLRCSPKSGHDTVSWYQQALGQGPQFIFQYYEEEERQRGNFPDRFSGHQFPNYSSELNVNALLLGDSALYLCASSLSGGRDTQYFGPGTRLTVL.

V is TRBV9 and J is TRBJ2-3, with TRBD1 identical over 10 bases. The germline V gene has CDR1 SGDLS and CDR2 YYNGEE. V dropped 3 bases and J dropped 5; count of bases not matched to a gene: 9. This CDR3 has 16 residues. As DNA, the CDR3 is TGTGCCAGCAGCGATAGAATAGGGACAGGGGAAGATACGCAGTATTTT. It codes for CASSDRIGTGEDTQYF.

This rearrangement joins TRBV6-1 to TRBJ2-5; 9 nucleotides match TRBD1. Germline trimming cut 5 bases from V and 5 bases from J; bases unmatched to any gene: 6. Per germline, CDR1 MNHNS and CDR2 SASEGT. CDR3 length: 14 amino acids. The CDR3 DNA sequence: TGTGCCAGCAGTCTGGGACAGGGCGGGGAGACCCAGTACTTC. The encoded protein is CASSLGQGGETQYF.

The J gene is TRBJ2-7, the V gene TRBV6-9, with 8 bases matching TRBD1. With V trimmed by 5 bases and J by 4 bases, 7 bases remained unmatched. Per the germline V gene, CDR1 is MNHGY and CDR2 is SVAAGI. CDR3 length: 14 residues. The CDR3 loop reads CASSPGTGSYEQYF. The CDR3, as DNA: TGTGCCAGCAGTCCCGGGACAGGCTCATACGAGCAGTACTTC.

This sequence joins TRBV5-1 and TRBJ2-4; perhaps TRBD1 as D (7 bases). The V and J ends lost 4 bases and 0 bases respectively, with 17 bases between them. The CDR3 loop spans 17 amino acids. Germline CDR1 is SGHRS and CDR2 is YFSETQ. Here the CDR3 reads CASSPEGARLAKNIQYF. The CDR3 DNA reads TGCGCCAGCAGCCCGGAGGGGGCCAGGCTAGCCAAAAACATTCAGTACTTC.

The table lists this clone with a count of one. The chain links TRBV7-2 to TRBJ1-2; TRBD1 might be the D (5 bases). Trimming removed 6 bases at V and 5 bases at J, with 16 bases between. This CDR3 is built from 14 residues. Germline values: CDR1 SGHTA, CDR2 FQGNSA. The CDR3 nucleotides are TGTGCCAGCAGTTCGGTCCGGGGGGGTTATGGCTACACCTTC. This sequence encodes CASSSVRGGYGYTF.

This clone is classed as medium-sized (0.01 to 0.1%). The V call is TRBV7-9, the J call TRBJ2-1; the match to TRBD1 covers 7 bases. CDR1 SEHNR and CDR2 FQNEAQ come from the germline V gene (reference sequence). The CDR3 sequence is 15 residues long. With V trimmed by 1 base and J by 3 bases, 3 bases remained unmatched. The CDR3 reads CASSLGQGFYNEQFF. In DNA form, the CDR3 reads TGTGCCAGCAGCTTAGGACAGGGTTTCTACAATGAGCAGTTCTTC.